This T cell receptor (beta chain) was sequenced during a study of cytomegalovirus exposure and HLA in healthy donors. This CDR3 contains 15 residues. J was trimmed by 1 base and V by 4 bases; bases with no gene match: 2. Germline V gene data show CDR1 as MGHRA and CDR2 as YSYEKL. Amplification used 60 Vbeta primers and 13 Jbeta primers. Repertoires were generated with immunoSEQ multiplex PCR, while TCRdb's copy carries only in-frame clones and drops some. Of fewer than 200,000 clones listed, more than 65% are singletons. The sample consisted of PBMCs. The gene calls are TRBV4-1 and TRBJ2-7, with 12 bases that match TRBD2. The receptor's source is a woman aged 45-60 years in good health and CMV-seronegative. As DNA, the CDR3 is TGCGCCAGCAGCCCCGGGACTAGCGGGTCCTACGAGCAGTACTTC. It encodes CASSPGTSGSYEQYF.